This T cell receptor beta chain was captured in a study of identical twins. TCRdb independently ran MiXCR on the 5' RACE reads; one entry per CDR3 protein. Here the sample spans 700,000 to 950,000 distinct CDR3 sequences, about 12% being singletons. Germline values: CDR1 LNHNV, CDR2 YYDKDF (reference sequence). V lost 3 bases, J lost 5 bases, and 7 bases lay in between. CDR3 length equals 13 residues. These data are also associated with another study on yellow fever vaccine responses in identical twins.

The V call is TRBV15, the J call TRBJ2-2, with no clear D. Sequencing used PBMCs. The TCR was taken from a young woman in good health. CDR3 nucleotides: TGTGCCACCAGCAGCCGGAGAACCGGGGAGCTGTTTTTT. Translating it yields CATSSRRTGELFF.